What follows are 16 T cell receptor beta chains derived from one specimen sequenced in a study of shared clonotypes between healthy human individuals. Clones were sequenced by immunoSEQ multiplex PCR, and TCRdb holds only the in-frame ones, with some missing. The top ten clones hold around 11% of a sample with 450,000 to 500,000 clones, approximately 82% of them seen once. The sequenced material came from PBMCs. The receptors stem from a middle-aged woman in good health. Some clones in this sample may be carry-over from other donors' samples.

This chain connects TRBV29-1 to TRBJ1-3; D is unresolved. V lost 6 bases to trimming and J lost 0 bases, with 9 bases between them. CDR1 and CDR2 (germline): SQVTM, ANQGSEA. The CDR3 runs 13 residues. The CDR3 coding sequence is TGCAGCGTCGCGGAATCCTCTGGAAACACCATATATTTT. Its protein product is CSVAESSGNTIYF.

The chain uses TRBV30 and TRBJ2-3; 7 bases are a match to TRBD2. The germline V gene has CDR1 GTSNPN and CDR2 SVGIG (reference sequence). V lost 4 bases and J lost 2; bases outside the gene matches: 6. This CDR3 is 14 amino acids long. CDR3: CAWNSGRDTDTQYF. The CDR3 nucleotides are TGTGCCTGGAACTCAGGGAGGGACACAGATACGCAGTATTTT.

The chain links TRBV30 to TRBJ2-7; D possibly corresponds to TRBD1 (7 bases). V was trimmed by 3 bases and J by 5 bases, leaving 20 bases between them. The CDR3 spans 15 residues. CDR1 GTSNPN and CDR2 SVGIG come from the germline V gene (reference sequence). The CDR3 bases are TGTGCCTGGAGGCACGCCAGCGGCAGGGGGGACGAGCAGTACTTC. Translating it yields CAWRHASGRGDEQYF.

This rearrangement joins TRBV5-6 to TRBJ2-7; D may be TRBD2 (6 bases). Between the trimmed V and J ends, which lost 3 bases and 3 bases, there was a span of 16 bases. The CDR3 sequence is 15 residues long. In germline, CDR1 is SGHDT, CDR2 YYEEEE. The CDR3 DNA reads TGTGCCAGCAGCTCGACGGGGCTAGCGCTCTACGAGCAGTACTTC. Amino acids: CASSSTGLALYEQYF.

Remarks on this clone: One junction end does not reproduce the germline sequence, and a read error may be involved. This chain connects TRBV19 to TRBJ2-3; D not resolved. CDR1 is LNHDA, CDR2 SQIVND, per germline (reference sequence). The CDR3 runs to 13 residues. In nucleotides, the CDR3 is TGTGCCAGCGGAACCGTCGGCTCAGATACGCGGTATTTT. It codes for CASGTVGSDTRYF.

Here the CDR3 DNA reads TGTGCCAGCAGTGAACAGACGGAACTACTCTATGGCTACACCTTC. It is translated as CASSEQTELLYGYTF. The V call is TRBV6-1, the J call TRBJ1-2; D remains ambiguous. Trimming removed 2 bases at V and 4 bases at J, with 14 bases between. The germline V gene encodes CDR1 MNHNS and CDR2 SASEGT. The CDR3 runs to 15 residues.

J is TRBJ2-1 and V is TRBV18, with no clear D. Trimming stripped 0 bases from V and 6 bases from J, with 9 bases between. The CDR3 is made up of 14 amino acids. Germline CDR1 reads KGHSH; CDR2 reads LQKENI. The DNA for the CDR3 is TGTGCCAGCTCACCACCGGTGGCCCTCAATGAGCAGTTCTTC. Residues: CASSPPVALNEQFF.

The chain uses TRBV30 and TRBJ1-1, with 9 bases lining up with TRBD1. V lost 2 bases, J lost 4 bases, and 5 bases stayed unmatched. There are 14 residues in the CDR3. Germline V lookup: CDR1 GTSNPN, CDR2 SVGIG (reference sequence). The CDR3 region has the DNA TGTGCCTGGAGTAAGGGACAGGGCCTCACTGAAGCTTTCTTT. This translates into CAWSKGQGLTEAFF.

There are a few counts of this clone. The chain recombines TRBV5-8 with TRBJ2-3, with TRBD2 matching over 10 bases. V lost 4 bases and J lost 2; bases outside the gene matches: 7. CDR1 and CDR2 (germline): SGHTS, YDEGEE. The CDR3 totals 16 residues. For the CDR3, the DNA is TGTGCCAGCAGCCCCGGACTAGCGGTCTACACAGATACGCAGTATTTT. Amino acids: CASSPGLAVYTDTQYF.

The chain has TRBV6-1 and TRBJ2-7, with TRBD2 identical over 11 bases. The V and J ends lost 6 bases and 4 bases, in that order; junction bases with no gene match: 8. The length of the CDR3 is 15 residues. Germline values: CDR1 MNHNS, CDR2 SASEGT. The CDR3 here is CASRTLAGDGYEQYF. Written as DNA, the CDR3 is TGTGCCAGCAGAACACTAGCGGGAGACGGTTACGAGCAGTACTTC.

The chain employs TRBV21-1 and TRBJ2-3; TRBD2 is the table's D call, not checked against the DNA. TRBV21-1 is recorded as a pseudogene. CDR3 length: 15 residues. The CDR3 loop reads CASSKVDSPKDTQYF. The CDR3 region has the DNA TGTGCCAGCAGCAAAGTTGATAGTCCCAAAGATACGCAGTATTTT.

V usage is TRBV28 and J usage is TRBJ1-2, with D tentatively TRBD1 (5 bases). The CDR3 is 13 amino acids. Germline values: CDR1 MDHEN, CDR2 SYDVKM. Trimming shortened V by 5 bases and J by 6 bases, and 13 bases separated the two germline ends. CDR3 sequence: CASSLILGDGYTF. For the CDR3, the DNA is TGTGCCAGCAGTCTTATACTAGGGGATGGCTACACCTTC.

In this sample, this clone turned up many times. This chain connects TRBV28 to TRBJ2-7; the D gene is possibly TRBD1 (6 bases). Trimming cost V 5 bases and J 0 bases, with 14 bases left between them. The CDR3 extends over 15 amino acids. Germline values: CDR1 MDHEN, CDR2 SYDVKM. This CDR3 is CASSPRGQISYEQYF. The CDR3 DNA follows: TGTGCCAGCAGTCCCCGCGGACAGATCTCCTACGAGCAGTACTTC.

The chain employs TRBV7-3 and TRBJ2-7, with D maybe TRBD1 (6 bases). This CDR3 is 14 amino acids long. Trimming left V 0 bases short and J 4 bases short, with 10 bases between. Germline CDR1 and CDR2: SGHTA and FQGTGA. The CDR3: CASSLTGGQYEQYF. The DNA for the CDR3 is TGTGCCAGCAGCTTAACAGGGGGTCAGTACGAGCAGTACTTC.

The chain links TRBV7-2 to TRBJ2-7; D unresolved. The CDR3 contains 15 residues. Germline values: CDR1 SGHTA, CDR2 FQGNSA. V dropped 0 bases and J dropped 5 bases, with 14 bases sitting between them. The CDR3 region has the DNA TGTGCCAGCAGCTTAGCTTGGCAGGCTTACCACGAGCAGTACTTC. Translation gives CASSLAWQAYHEQYF.

Concerning this clone: This likely traces to a read error, being one base from a far larger clone. The rearrangement uses TRBV2 and TRBJ1-5; 8 bases are a match to TRBD1. CDR3 length: 14 residues. CDR1 and CDR2 (germline): SNHLY, FYNNEI. Losses at the gene ends were 11 bases for V and 9 bases for J; bases not matched to a gene: 15. Here the CDR3 reads CAGGGQGASGPQHF. The CDR3 DNA sequence: TGTGCCGGCGGCGGACAGGGTGCGTCTGGGCCCCAGCATTTT. The full variable domain, rest sourced from reference TRBV2 and TRBJ1-5, is EPEVTQTPSHQVTQMGQEVILRCVPISNHLYFYWYRQILGQKVEFLVSFYNNEISEKSEIFDDQFSVERPDGSNFTLKIRSTKLEDSAMYFCAGGGQGASGPQHFGDGTRLSIL.